This T cell receptor (beta chain) originates from a study of T cell clonotyping in hematopoietic cell transplantation. General study findings and limits: Few recipient clonotypes overlapped donors; over 97% were de novo at given depth. CD4 and CD8 repertoire contributions could not be separated without sorting.

Note on this clone: What it recognizes is unknown.

TCRdb's copy holds only in-frame clones and misses some; the assay was immunoSEQ multiplex PCR. Among about 69,000 clones, 94% were seen once, and the ten largest hold roughly 1.7%. V was cut by 1 base and J by 7 bases, with 13 bases left in between. CDR3 length: 15 amino acids. The germline V gene has CDR1 LGHNA and CDR2 YNFKEQ. This TCR was sampled from a man aged 50-59 years in good health. Some clones in this sample may be carry-over from other donors' samples. Sequences were obtained from peripheral blood mononuclear cells. The rearrangement links TRBV4-2 to TRBJ1-4; TRBD1 might be the D (5 bases). CDR3 residues: CASSQGGSGFEKLFF. The DNA of the CDR3 is TGTGCCAGCAGCCAAGGCGGGTCAGGGTTTGAAAAACTGTTTTTT.